Below are 8 T cell receptor beta chains sequenced from a single sample in a study of regulatory T cells in long-lasting Graves disease (dated by TCRdb to the early 2020s). According to the study, the label for this sample's time point signals: persistent/refractory GD, antithyroid drugs over 5 years with positive TRAb. RNA was extracted from PBMCs in TRIzol for both TCR sequencing and RNA sequencing. Libraries were prepared through multiplex PCR. Sequencer: Illumina HiSeq 4000. CDR3 regions were amplified by Arm-PCR with iRepertoire HTBI primers to construct TCR beta libraries. The public reads were run again by TCRdb, first through fastp at Q25 and then through MiXCR, and only productive beta chains were kept. All rows with the same CDR3 protein become a single entry with the most common DNA and genes. The sample table holds over 450,000 distinct CDR3 sequences, of which under 25% were seen once. The ten largest clonotypes hold roughly 7% of the sample.

This material consisted of peripheral blood mononuclear cells (PBMCs), taken when the disease was refractory, from a patient treated with antithyroid drugs. These receptors were taken from a female donor with Graves disease.

This clonotype was detected many times. J is TRBJ1-2 and V is TRBV4-1; D unclear. This CDR3 is built from 12 residues. The V gene lost 1 base and the J gene lost 11 bases, with 11 bases spanning the gap. Germline V gene lookup returns CDR1 MGHRA and CDR2 YSYEKL. CDR3 in DNA: TGCGCCAGCAGCCAAGGGACCGCGGGGTACACCTTC. Translated, it gives CASSQGTAGYTF.

A few counts support this clonotype. Relative to the germline gene, one junction end is altered; a read error may explain this. This chain links TRBV29-1 with TRBJ2-5, with D possibly matching TRBD1 (5 bases). CDR3 size: 13 residues. Germline values: CDR1 SQVTM, CDR2 ANQGSEA. For the CDR3, the DNA is TGCAGCGTTGAAGGAACAAAGTCAGGGTGGCTAGTCTTC. It translates to CSVEGTKSGWLVF.

The chain has TRBV20-1 and TRBJ2-7; possibly TRBD1 or TRBD2 for D (5 bases each). V shed 3 bases and J shed 2 bases, with 20 bases lying between them. The CDR3 is made up of 16 amino acids. The V gene's germline CDR1 is DFQATT and CDR2 SNEGSKA (reference sequence). CDR3 region: CSASSLPGRNTYEQYF. The CDR3 DNA reads TGCAGTGCTAGTTCCCTCCCGGGACGAAATACCTACGAGCAGTACTTC.

The J gene is TRBJ1-2, the V gene TRBV19, with a weak D call TRBD1 (5 bases). This CDR3 is 14 amino acids long. Trimming removed 4 bases from V and 2 bases from J, with 11 bases in between. Germline V gene data show CDR1 as LNHDA and CDR2 as SQIVND (reference sequence). The CDR3 loop is CASSRGSTNYGYTF. The CDR3 DNA reads TGTGCCAGTAGTAGGGGCAGTACGAACTATGGCTACACCTTC.

This chain uses TRBV7-9 with TRBJ1-4; no clear D gene. V shed 4 bases and J shed 8 bases, with 14 bases lying between them. The CDR3 spans 14 residues. Germline V gene data show CDR1 as SEHNR and CDR2 as FQNEAQ (reference sequence). CDR3 DNA sequence: TGTGCCAGCAGCTCGAGTCGGCGGGTCGAAAAACTGTTTTTT. This gives the protein CASSSSRRVEKLFF.

This clonotype was counted many times. This chain links TRBV20-1 with TRBJ2-5; 10 bases map to TRBD2. CDR3 length equals 14 residues. Germline trimming cut 5 bases from V and 2 bases from J; bases unmatched to any gene: 5. Germline CDR1 is DFQATT and CDR2 is SNEGSKA (reference sequence). Here the CDR3 DNA reads TGCAGTGCTGAAGTGACTAGCGGGCAAGAGACCCAGTACTTC. Translation gives CSAEVTSGQETQYF.

The chain is built from TRBV3-1 and TRBJ1-2; D not certain. The CDR3 is 15 amino acids. In germline, CDR1 is LGHDT, CDR2 YNNKEL (reference sequence). Trimming cost V 0 bases and J 8 bases, with 16 bases left between them. CDR3 DNA: TGTGCCAGCAGCCAAGACCCATTGCCCTATTGGGGCTACACCTTC. Translated: CASSQDPLPYWGYTF.

V is TRBV28 and J is TRBJ2-7; TRBD1 aligns across 9 bases. The trim removed 5 bases at V and 6 bases at J, leaving 8 bases unmatched. CDR1 is MDHEN, CDR2 SYDVKM, per germline. The CDR3 consists of 14 residues. The CDR3 here is CASSLRTGESEQYF. Written as DNA, the CDR3 is TGTGCCAGCAGTCTTAGGACAGGGGAATCCGAGCAGTACTTC.